Following are 24 T cell receptor beta chains from one sample sequenced in a study of CD8 T cells in ankylosing spondylitis. Overall study results and limits: Apparently characteristic of ankylosing spondylitis blood was a TCR beta motif (fewer than 10 highly homologous variants).

TCRdb used MiXCR to reprocess the 5' RACE reads, holding one entry per CDR3 protein. The table lists about 700,000 distinct CDR3 sequences, under 20% of them singletons, with about a fifth in the top ten. Their recognized antigens are unknown. Input material: blood, either unsorted or a sorted T cell fraction (not recorded which). Source of these receptors: a male donor with ankylosing spondylitis.

This chain connects TRBV5-8 to TRBJ2-4; 7 nucleotides match TRBD1. Germline CDR1 reads SGHTS; CDR2 reads YDEGEE. The CDR3 contains 12 residues. The junction had 4 bases not matched to a gene; V was cut back by 3 bases and J by 10 bases. DNA of the CDR3: TGTGCCAGCAGCTACGACAGGGCTATTCAGTACTTC. Translation: CASSYDRAIQYF. The full variable domain, completed using reference TRBV5-8 and TRBJ2-4, is EAGVTQSPTHLIKTRGQQATLRCSPISGHTSVYWYQQALGLGLQFLLWYDEGEERNRGNFPPRFSGRQFPNYSSELNVNALELEDSALYLCASSYDRAIQYFGAGTRLSVL.

The chain combines TRBV10-3 with TRBJ2-5; no definite D call. This CDR3 has 13 amino acids. V was pared by 3 bases and J by 5 bases, with 10 bases between. The germline gives CDR1 ENHRY, CDR2 SYGVKD. The chain's CDR3 is CAISERAGETQYF. Here the CDR3 DNA reads TGTGCCATCAGTGAACGTGCTGGGGAGACCCAGTACTTC.

This clonotype appeared many times. The CDR3 DNA reads as TGTGCCAGCAGCCTTCAGGGGGCGGCTAATGAAAAACTGTTTTTT. Residues: CASSLQGAANEKLFF. The chain links TRBV7-9 to TRBJ1-4, with 8 bases lining up with TRBD1. After removal of 5 bases from V and 3 bases from J, the junction contained 5 bases not matched to a gene. From germline, CDR1 is SEHNR and CDR2 FQNEAQ (reference sequence). The CDR3 totals 15 residues.

The genes are TRBV28 and TRBJ2-6, with D perhaps matching TRBD2 (6 bases). The CDR3 spans 16 residues. Trimming removed 2 bases at V and 2 bases at J, with 10 bases between. Germline V lookup: CDR1 MDHEN, CDR2 SYDVKM. In nucleotides, the CDR3 is TGTGCCAGCAGTTTAGGATGGGGGGCTGGGGCCAACGTCCTGACTTTC. Its protein product is CASSLGWGAGANVLTF.

CDR3 protein: CAIRRDRDAGELFF. The CDR3 DNA follows: TGTGCCATCAGGCGGGACAGGGACGCCGGGGAGCTGTTTTTT. This chain links TRBV10-3 with TRBJ2-2; 9 bases are a match to TRBD1. The CDR3 runs to 14 residues. J gave up 6 bases and V 6 bases, and 5 bases lay outside the gene matches. Germline loops: CDR1 ENHRY, CDR2 SYGVKD.

CDR3 DNA: TGTGCCAGCAGCTGGAGCGGGGGGAGCACAGATACGCAGTATTTT. Translating gives CASSWSGGSTDTQYF. The chain carries TRBV11-2 and TRBJ2-3; 9 positions match TRBD2. The CDR3 consists of 15 residues. J was trimmed by 0 bases and V by 4 bases; bases with no gene match: 2. Germline V gene data show CDR1 as SGHAT and CDR2 as FQNNGV.

CDR3 nucleotides: TGCGCCAGCAGCCAAGAAGGGCGCTACCAAGAGACCCAGTACTTC. Protein: CASSQEGRYQETQYF. The V and J genes are TRBV4-1 and TRBJ2-5; D remains ambiguous. The CDR3 covers 15 residues. CDR1 is MGHRA, CDR2 YSYEKL, per germline. V lost 0 bases and J 0 bases, leaving 8 bases between the germline ends.

The chain is built from TRBV7-9 and TRBJ1-1; D gene unclear. CDR1 SEHNR and CDR2 FQNEAQ come from the germline V gene (reference sequence). The CDR3 runs to 16 residues. Deletions cut 5 bases from V and 1 base from J, with 17 bases between. The CDR3 here is CASSPREGVGNTEAFF. As DNA, the CDR3 is TGTGCCAGCAGCCCCCGGGAGGGAGTGGGGAACACTGAAGCTTTCTTT.

V usage is TRBV7-2 and J usage is TRBJ2-7, with TRBD2 identical over 10 bases. Germline V gene sequence: CDR1 SGHTA, CDR2 FQGNSA. V lost 7 bases, J lost 6 bases, and 12 bases stayed unmatched. This CDR3 has 15 amino acids. CDR3 bases: TGTGCCAGCAACTCTCGAAGCGGGGGGGGTCTCGAGCAGTACTTC. Translating gives CASNSRSGGGLEQYF. The full variable domain, its missing parts supplied by reference TRBV7-2 and TRBJ2-7, is GAGVSQSPSNKVTEKGKDVELRCDPISGHTALYWYRQSLGQGLEFLIYFQGNSAPDKSGLPSDRFSAERTGGSVSTLTIQRTQQEDSAVYLCASNSRSGGGLEQYFGPGTRLTVT.

This sequence joins TRBV10-1 and TRBJ2-3; TRBD2 matches at 9 bases. Germline V lookup: CDR1 WNHNN, CDR2 SYGVQD (reference sequence). CDR3 length equals 15 residues. Trimming cost V 3 bases and J 6 bases; bases outside gene matches: 7. CDR3 coding DNA: TGCGCCAGCAGTGACCCGGGACTAGCACCGGATACGCAGTATTTT. Translated: CASSDPGLAPDTQYF.

The rearrangement links TRBV29-1 to TRBJ1-2; tentative D call: TRBD1 (6 bases). Deletions cut 7 bases from V and 4 bases from J, with 16 bases between. The germline V gene encodes CDR1 SQVTM and CDR2 ANQGSEA. The CDR3 extends over 13 amino acids. The CDR3, as DNA: TGCAGCGCCCGGGGGGGCGAGAGCTATGGCTACACCTTC. This gives the protein CSARGGESYGYTF.

V usage is TRBV29-1 and J usage is TRBJ2-5; weak D call: TRBD1 (5 bases). The CDR3 length is 15 residues. Deletions cut 4 bases from V and 1 base from J, with 16 bases between. Germline CDR1 and CDR2: SQVTM and ANQGSEA. The chain's CDR3 is CSVVRADDSQETQYF. CDR3 sequence (DNA): TGCAGCGTTGTACGGGCTGACGACAGCCAAGAGACCCAGTACTTC.

The chain joins TRBV21-1 to TRBJ2-5. TRBV21-1 is recorded as a pseudogene. CDR3 length: 14 amino acids. The CDR3 nucleotides are TGTGCCAGCAGCAAAGGGTCAGGTCAAGAGACCCAGTACTTC. Its protein product is CASSKGSGQETQYF.

This chain connects TRBV4-1 to TRBJ2-3; maybe TRBD1 (7 bases). The CDR3 spans 17 residues. Germline CDR1 and CDR2: MGHRA and YSYEKL. V was clipped by 0 bases and J by 4 bases, with 17 bases between them. The CDR3 sequence is CASSQEGWQGGADTQYF. The CDR3, as DNA: TGCGCCAGCAGCCAAGAAGGATGGCAGGGGGGCGCAGATACGCAGTATTTT.

The chain is built from TRBV20-1 and TRBJ2-7; TRBD1 is a possible D gene (5 bases). Per germline, CDR1 DFQATT and CDR2 SNEGSKA (reference sequence). V was trimmed by 3 bases and J by 4 bases, leaving 16 bases between them. This CDR3 is built from 14 residues. CDR3 DNA: TGCAGTGCTAGTTTGTTACAGGCAGGATACGAGCAGTACTTC. Protein: CSASLLQAGYEQYF.

This clonotype was counted between two and nine times. This rearrangement joins TRBV7-3 to TRBJ2-1; TRBD2 might be the D (6 bases). The V end lost 1 base, the J end lost 2 bases, and 9 bases lay between the germline ends. The V gene's germline CDR1 is SGHTA and CDR2 FQGTGA. The CDR3 totals 15 residues. This CDR3 is CASSLNGRPYNEQFF. CDR3 sequence (DNA): TGTGCCAGCAGCTTAAACGGGAGACCCTACAATGAGCAGTTCTTC.

This clonotype was observed a few times. The CDR3 spells CASSLLGPSNQPQHF. CDR3 nucleotide sequence: TGTGCCAGCAGCTTGTTGGGACCTAGCAATCAGCCCCAGCATTTT. This chain connects TRBV5-6 to TRBJ1-5, with D tentatively TRBD1 (5 bases). This CDR3 contains 15 residues. Germline CDR1 SGHDT, CDR2 YYEEEE. Trimming stripped 1 base from V and 0 bases from J, with 8 bases between.

There are a few counts of this clonotype. CDR3 bases: TGTGCCAGCTCATCCTCCGGTGGGGCGGAAGATAATTCACCCCTCCACTTT. Translating it yields CASSSSGGAEDNSPLHF. V gene TRBV18 combines with J gene TRBJ1-6, with D maybe TRBD1 (5 bases). Trimming shortened V by 5 bases and J by 5 bases, and 19 bases separated the two germline ends. The CDR3 has 17 residues. In germline, CDR1 is KGHSH, CDR2 LQKENI.

In its sample, this clonotype was seen a few times. The chain uses TRBV7-2 and TRBJ2-1; D not resolved. The V gene lost 1 base and the J gene lost 7 bases, with 8 bases spanning the gap. The CDR3 loop spans 13 amino acids. Germline V lookup: CDR1 SGHTA, CDR2 FQGNSA. The CDR3 protein is CASSLVDKNEQFF. The CDR3 nucleotides read TGTGCCAGCAGCTTAGTCGACAAGAATGAGCAGTTCTTC.

This clonotype showed up just a few times. V is TRBV7-9 and J is TRBJ2-3; no reliable D call. Germline V gene data show CDR1 as SEHNR and CDR2 as FQNEAQ (reference sequence). V shed 5 bases and J shed 0 bases, with 12 bases lying between them. The CDR3 is 15 amino acids. This CDR3 reads CASSLQSVSTDTQYF. DNA of the CDR3: TGTGCCAGCAGCCTCCAATCCGTAAGCACAGATACGCAGTATTTT.

This clonotype was detected only a few times. The chain carries TRBV12-3 or TRBV12-4 and TRBJ1-2, with D perhaps matching TRBD1 (5 bases). The CDR3 has 11 residues. The V end was cut by 11 bases, the J end by 3 bases, with 10 bases between. The CDR3 nucleotides read TGTGCCGCCCTGGGGGACTATGGCTACACCTTC. Translated, it gives CAALGDYGYTF.

This chain joins TRBV4-3 and TRBJ2-2; D uncertain. The CDR3 sequence is 15 residues long. Between the trimmed V and J ends, which lost 1 base and 7 bases, there was a span of 13 bases. Germline assignment: CDR1 LGHNA and CDR2 YSLEER. The CDR3 protein is CASSQVVGDYGELFF. For the CDR3, the DNA is TGCGCCAGCAGCCAAGTAGTAGGAGATTACGGGGAGCTGTTTTTT.

The chain carries TRBV30 and TRBJ1-1; D is ambiguous. Germline V gene data show CDR1 as GTSNPN and CDR2 as SVGIG (reference sequence). The CDR3 covers 13 residues. The CDR3, as DNA: TGTGCTCTGATAAGGCAGTCGAACACTGAAGCTTTCTTT. It encodes CALIRQSNTEAFF.

The rearrangement joins TRBV21-1 to TRBJ2-5; TRBD1, as called in the table, went unchecked against the DNA. TRBV21-1 counts as a pseudogene. The CDR3 runs 14 residues. CDR3: CASSKEGGGETQYF. CDR3 coding DNA: TGTGCCAGCAGCAAAGAAGGGGGTGGAGAGACCCAGTACTTC.